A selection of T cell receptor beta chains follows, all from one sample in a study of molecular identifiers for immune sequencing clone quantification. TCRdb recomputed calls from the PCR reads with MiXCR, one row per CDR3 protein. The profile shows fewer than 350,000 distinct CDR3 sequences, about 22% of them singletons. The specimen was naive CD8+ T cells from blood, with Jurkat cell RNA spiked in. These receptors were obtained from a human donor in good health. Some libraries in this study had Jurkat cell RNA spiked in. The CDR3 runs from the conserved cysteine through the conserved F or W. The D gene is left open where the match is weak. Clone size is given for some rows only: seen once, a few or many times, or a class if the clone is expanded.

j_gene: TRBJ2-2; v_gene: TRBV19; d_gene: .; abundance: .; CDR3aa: CASSIVEGGRGTGELFF; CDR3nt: TGTGCCAGTAGTATAGTTGAAGGAGGGCGAGGGACCGGGGAGCTGTTTTTT
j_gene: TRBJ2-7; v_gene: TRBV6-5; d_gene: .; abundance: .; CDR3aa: CASSPQGHLPYEQYF; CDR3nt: TGTGCCAGCAGCCCTCAGGGGCACCTCCCCTACGAGCAGTACTTC
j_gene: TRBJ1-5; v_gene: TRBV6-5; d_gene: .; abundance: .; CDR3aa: CASSATLGGQPQHF; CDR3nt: TGTGCCAGCAGTGCGACACTCGGAGGTCAGCCCCAGCATTTT
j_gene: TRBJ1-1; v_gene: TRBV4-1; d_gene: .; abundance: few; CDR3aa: CASSQAPGGTEAFF; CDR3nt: TGCGCCAGCAGCCAAGCCCCGGGAGGTACTGAAGCTTTCTTT
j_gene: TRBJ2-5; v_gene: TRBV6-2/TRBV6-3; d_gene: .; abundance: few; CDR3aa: CASSNRDIGPQETQYF; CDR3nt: TGTGCCAGCAGTAACCGGGACATCGGCCCTCAAGAGACCCAGTACTTC
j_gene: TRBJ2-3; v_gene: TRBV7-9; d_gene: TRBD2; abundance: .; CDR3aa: CASSRDPGLAGTDTQYF; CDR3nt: TGTGCCAGCAGTCGAGACCCGGGACTAGCCGGCACAGATACGCAGTATTTT
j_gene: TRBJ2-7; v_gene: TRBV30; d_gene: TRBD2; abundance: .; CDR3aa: CARSVTGGPYEQYF; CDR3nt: TGTGCCCGGAGTGTAACGGGAGGGCCCTACGAGCAGTACTTC
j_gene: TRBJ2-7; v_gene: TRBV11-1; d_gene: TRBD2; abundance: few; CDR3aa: CASSLVPRELSYEQYF; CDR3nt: TGTGCCAGCAGCTTAGTTCCGCGGGAGTTGTCCTACGAGCAGTACTTC
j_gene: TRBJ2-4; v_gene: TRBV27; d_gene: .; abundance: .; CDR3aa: CASSLMTAKNIQYF; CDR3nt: TGTGCCAGCAGTTTAATGACAGCCAAAAACATTCAGTACTTC
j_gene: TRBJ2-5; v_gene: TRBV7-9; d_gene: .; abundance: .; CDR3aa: CASSLDTAQETQYF; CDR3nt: TGTGCCAGCAGCTTAGATACAGCACAAGAGACCCAGTACTTC